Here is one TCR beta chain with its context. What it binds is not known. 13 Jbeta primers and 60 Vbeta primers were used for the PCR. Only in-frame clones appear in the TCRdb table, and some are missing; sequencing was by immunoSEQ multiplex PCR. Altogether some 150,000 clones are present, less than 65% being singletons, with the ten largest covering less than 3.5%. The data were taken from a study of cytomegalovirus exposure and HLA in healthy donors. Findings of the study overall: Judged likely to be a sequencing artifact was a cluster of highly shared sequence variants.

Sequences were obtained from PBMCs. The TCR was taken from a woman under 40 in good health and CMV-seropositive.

In DNA, the CDR3 is TGCGCCAGCAGCGAATCGGGACAATTGGCAGATACGCAGTATTTT. Protein sequence: CASSESGQLADTQYF. The gene calls are TRBV4-1 and TRBJ2-3, with D possibly being TRBD1 (6 bases). Trimming took off 5 bases at V and 4 bases at J, with 16 bases between the two ends. Germline lookup yields CDR1 MGHRA and CDR2 YSYEKL. This CDR3 spans 15 amino acids.